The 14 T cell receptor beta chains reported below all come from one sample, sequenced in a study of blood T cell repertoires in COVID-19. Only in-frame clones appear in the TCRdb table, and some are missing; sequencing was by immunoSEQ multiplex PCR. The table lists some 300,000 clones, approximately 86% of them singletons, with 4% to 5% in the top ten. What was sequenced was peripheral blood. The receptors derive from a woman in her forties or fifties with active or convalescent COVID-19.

The chain's CDR3 is CASSLLTLGQGNNSPLHF. The CDR3 DNA is TGTGCCAGCAGTTTATTAACCCTCGGACAGGGAAACAATTCACCCCTCCACTTT. The chain carries TRBV27 and TRBJ1-6, with TRBD1 matching over 8 bases. Trimming cost V 1 base and J 7 bases; bases outside gene matches: 12. The CDR3 runs to 18 residues. The germline V gene has CDR1 MNHEY and CDR2 SMNVEV (reference sequence).

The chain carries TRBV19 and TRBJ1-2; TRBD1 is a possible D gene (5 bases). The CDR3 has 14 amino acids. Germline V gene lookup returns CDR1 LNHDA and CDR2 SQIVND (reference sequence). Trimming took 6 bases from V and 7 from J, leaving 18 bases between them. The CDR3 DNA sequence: TGTGCCAGTAGGACCCAGGGACTGGGCCGTGGCTACACCTTC. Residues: CASRTQGLGRGYTF.

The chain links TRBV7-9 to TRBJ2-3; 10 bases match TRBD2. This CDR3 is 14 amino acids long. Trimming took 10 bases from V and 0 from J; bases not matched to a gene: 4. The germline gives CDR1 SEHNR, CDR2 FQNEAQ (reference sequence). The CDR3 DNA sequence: TGTGCCACTGGACTAGCGGCGAGCACAGATACGCAGTATTTT. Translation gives CATGLAASTDTQYF.

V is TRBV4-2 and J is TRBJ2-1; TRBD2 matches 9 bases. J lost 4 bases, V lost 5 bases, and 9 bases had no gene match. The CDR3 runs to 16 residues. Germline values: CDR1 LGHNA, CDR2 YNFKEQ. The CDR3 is CASSDTGTSLYNEQFF. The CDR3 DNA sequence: TGTGCCAGCAGCGATACCGGGACTAGCTTATACAATGAGCAGTTCTTC.

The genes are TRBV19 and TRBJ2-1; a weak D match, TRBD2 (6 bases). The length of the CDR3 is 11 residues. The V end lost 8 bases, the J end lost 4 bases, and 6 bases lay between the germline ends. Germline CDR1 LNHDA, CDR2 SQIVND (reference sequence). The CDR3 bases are TGTGCCAGTGGGACTTACAATGAGCAGTTCTTC. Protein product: CASGTYNEQFF.

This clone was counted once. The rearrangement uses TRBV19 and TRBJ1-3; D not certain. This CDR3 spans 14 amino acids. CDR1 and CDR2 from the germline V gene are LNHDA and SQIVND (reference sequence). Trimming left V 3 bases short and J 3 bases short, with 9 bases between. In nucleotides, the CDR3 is TGTGCCAGTAGTATCGTCGGTAATGGAAACACCATATATTTT. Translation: CASSIVGNGNTIYF.

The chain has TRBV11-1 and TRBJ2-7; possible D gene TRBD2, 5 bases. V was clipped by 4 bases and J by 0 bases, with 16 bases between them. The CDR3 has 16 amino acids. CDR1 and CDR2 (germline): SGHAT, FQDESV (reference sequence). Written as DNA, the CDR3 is TGTGCCAGCAGCTCCCGGGGTAGCTTCAGCTCCTACGAGCAGTACTTC. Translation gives CASSSRGSFSSYEQYF.

The CDR3 DNA reads TGTGCCAGCAGCCCACAGGCGGTCTCCTACAATGAGCAGTTCTTC. Translating it yields CASSPQAVSYNEQFF. The chain links TRBV3-1 (or the pseudogene TRBV3-2) to TRBJ2-1; D is perhaps TRBD1 (5 bases). This CDR3 has 15 residues. Germline loops: CDR1 LGHDT, CDR2 YNNKEL (reference sequence). Trimming shortened V by 4 bases and J by 0 bases, and 10 bases separated the two germline ends.

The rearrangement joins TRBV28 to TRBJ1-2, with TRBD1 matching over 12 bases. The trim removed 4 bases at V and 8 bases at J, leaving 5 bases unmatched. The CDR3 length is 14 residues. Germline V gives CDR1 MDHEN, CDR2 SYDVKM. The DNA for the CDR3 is TGTGCCAGCAGTTCGGGACAGGGGGCCAGGGGCTACACCTTC. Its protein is CASSSGQGARGYTF.

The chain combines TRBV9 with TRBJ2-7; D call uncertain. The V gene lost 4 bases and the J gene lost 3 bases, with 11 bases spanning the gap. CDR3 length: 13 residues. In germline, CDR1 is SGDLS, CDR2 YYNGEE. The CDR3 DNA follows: TGTGCCAGCAGCCCCCGAGAGTTCTACGAGCAGTACTTC. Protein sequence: CASSPREFYEQYF.

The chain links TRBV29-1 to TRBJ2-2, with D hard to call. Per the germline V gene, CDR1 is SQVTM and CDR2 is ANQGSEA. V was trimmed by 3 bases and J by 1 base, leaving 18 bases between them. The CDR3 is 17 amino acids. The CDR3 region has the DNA TGCAGCGTTGACGACCCGTTTCCGAGACAGAACACCGGGGAGCTGTTTTTT. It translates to CSVDDPFPRQNTGELFF.

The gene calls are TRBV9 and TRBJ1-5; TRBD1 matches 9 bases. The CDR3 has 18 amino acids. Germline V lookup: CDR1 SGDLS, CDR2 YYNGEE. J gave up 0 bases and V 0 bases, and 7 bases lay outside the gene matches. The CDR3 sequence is CASSVAKDRGNSNQPQHF. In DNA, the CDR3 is TGTGCCAGCAGCGTAGCTAAGGACAGGGGAAATAGCAATCAGCCCCAGCATTTT. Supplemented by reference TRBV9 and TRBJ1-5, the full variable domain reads DSGVTQTPKHLITATGQRVTLRCSPRSGDLSVYWYQQSLDQGLQFLIQYYNGEERAKGNILERFSAQQFPDLHSELNLSSLELGDSALYFCASSVAKDRGNSNQPQHFGDGTRLSIL.

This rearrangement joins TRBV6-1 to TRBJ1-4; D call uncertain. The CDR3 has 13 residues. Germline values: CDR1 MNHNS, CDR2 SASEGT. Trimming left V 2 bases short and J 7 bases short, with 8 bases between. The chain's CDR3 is CASSELVGEKLFF. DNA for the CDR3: TGTGCCAGCAGTGAATTGGTCGGTGAAAAACTGTTTTTT.

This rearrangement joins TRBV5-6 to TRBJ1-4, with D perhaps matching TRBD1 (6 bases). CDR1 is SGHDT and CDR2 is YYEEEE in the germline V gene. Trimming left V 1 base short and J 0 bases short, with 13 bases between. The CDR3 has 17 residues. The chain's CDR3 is CASSLFQGHATNEKLFF. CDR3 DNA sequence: TGTGCCAGCAGCTTGTTCCAGGGGCATGCAACTAATGAAAAACTGTTTTTT.